Listed here is a single TCR beta chain. Its antigen is still unknown. The sample originates from a study of radiotherapy plus CTLA-4 blockade in lung cancer. About the research overall: Among all patients, roughly 17% showed objective responses, while 30% to 35% had disease control. Study observations and caveats: Early clone dynamics of blood T cells, plus interferon-beta, reportedly predicted response best. There was expansion of tumor-derived TCR clones in blood after radiotherapy plus ipilimumab.

Some clones are missing from TCRdb's copy, which holds only in-frame ones; the method was immunoSEQ multiplex PCR. The sample yields around 38,000 clones, 86% seen once. With V trimmed by 4 bases and J by 4 bases, 7 bases remained unmatched. CDR1 is MGHRA, CDR2 YSYEKL, per germline. This CDR3 has 16 residues. The receptor's source is a human donor with non-small cell lung cancer whose response to radiotherapy plus ipilimumab could not be evaluated. The source material was peripheral blood, sampled from a patient treated with radiotherapy plus ipilimumab. The chain has TRBV4-1 and TRBJ2-1; 10 nucleotides line up with TRBD2. The DNA of the CDR3 is TGCGCCAGCAGCCCTTCATTTAGCGGGGGGTACAATGAGCAGTTCTTC. Residues: CASSPSFSGGYNEQFF.